Listed here are 7 T cell receptor beta chains from one sample, sequenced in a study of T cell repertoires in cytomegalovirus infection. No antigen has been assigned to these receptors. Each CDR3 protein gets one entry after TCRdb re-called the reads with MiXCR. The profile shows just over 450,000 distinct CDR3 sequences, about 44% of them singletons. The specimen was cultured PBMCs, collected from culture after CMV antigen stimulation. Source of these receptors: a human donor in good health (CMV status not recorded). Some clones in this sample may be carry-over from other donors' samples.

This chain joins TRBV7-9 and TRBJ1-1; the D gene is possibly TRBD1 (5 bases). From germline, CDR1 is SEHNR and CDR2 FQNEAQ (reference sequence). V lost 8 bases and J 5 bases, leaving 12 bases between the germline ends. The CDR3 runs to 12 residues. CDR3 nucleotide sequence: TGTGCCAGCGCGAGCGGGGGGACTGAAGCTTTCTTT. Its translation: CASASGGTEAFF.

This clonotype came up a few times. The chain employs TRBV7-6 and TRBJ1-4; the D gene is possibly TRBD1 (5 bases). Germline loops: CDR1 SGHVS, CDR2 FNYEAQ. There are 16 residues in the CDR3. The V and J ends lost 11 bases and 0 bases respectively, with 19 bases between them. In nucleotides, the CDR3 is TGTGCCTCCGGCCCTCGGCAGGGTGCAACTAATGAAAAACTGTTTTTT. As protein: CASGPRQGATNEKLFF.

The chain carries TRBV11-2 and TRBJ2-2, with 8 bases matching TRBD2. The CDR3 has 14 amino acids. The germline gives CDR1 SGHAT, CDR2 FQNNGV. The junction had 6 bases not matched to a gene; V was cut back by 11 bases and J by 1 base. CDR3 amino acids: CAGRAGVNTGELFF. CDR3 coding DNA: TGTGCCGGTCGAGCGGGGGTGAACACCGGGGAGCTGTTTTTT. Drawing the rest from reference TRBV11-2 and TRBJ2-2, the complete variable domain is EAGVAQSPRYKIIEKRQSVAFWCNPISGHATLYWYQQILGQGPKLLIQFQNNGVVDDSQLPKDRFSAERLKGVDSTLKIQPAKLEDSAVYLCAGRAGVNTGELFFGEGSRLTVL.

In this sample, this clonotype turned up many times. The V call is TRBV7-2, the J call TRBJ2-1; TRBD2 agrees at 8 bases. Germline trimming cut 5 bases from V and 0 bases from J; bases unmatched to any gene: 6. This CDR3 has 16 amino acids. The germline V gene has CDR1 SGHTA and CDR2 FQGNSA. The CDR3 loop is CASSVSGGSSYNEQFF. The CDR3 DNA follows: TGTGCCAGCAGCGTGAGCGGGGGAAGCTCCTACAATGAGCAGTTCTTC. Drawing the rest from reference TRBV7-2 and TRBJ2-1, the complete variable domain is GAGVSQSPSNKVTEKGKDVELRCDPISGHTALYWYRQSLGQGLEFLIYFQGNSAPDKSGLPSDRFSAERTGGSVSTLTIQRTQQEDSAVYLCASSVSGGSSYNEQFFGPGTRLTVL.

The gene calls are TRBV10-3 and TRBJ2-3; 7 bases are a match to TRBD2. V shed 6 bases and J 4 bases; nucleotides not matched to a gene: 16. The CDR3 has 17 amino acids. CDR1 and CDR2 from the germline V gene are ENHRY and SYGVKD. This CDR3 is CAIRGTGLQGGADTQYF. CDR3 nucleotides: TGTGCCATCAGGGGGACGGGCCTTCAGGGAGGGGCAGATACGCAGTATTTT.

This clonotype was seen once. The V call is TRBV28, the J call TRBJ2-2; 10 bases map to TRBD1. V gave up 5 bases and J gave up 9 bases; unmatched junction bases: 9. Germline loops: CDR1 MDHEN, CDR2 SYDVKM. There are 15 residues in the CDR3. The CDR3 sequence: CASSGDRGTARELFF. In DNA form, the CDR3 reads TGTGCCAGCAGTGGGGACAGGGGAACTGCGAGGGAGCTGTTTTTT. Looking up the rest from reference TRBV28 and TRBJ2-2 gives the full variable domain: DVKVTQSSRYLVKRTGEKVFLECVQDMDHENMFWYRQDPGLGLRLIYFSYDVKMKEKGDIPEGYSVSREKKERFSLILESASTNQTSMYLCASSGDRGTARELFFGEGSRLTVL.

A few counts support this clonotype. The gene calls are TRBV4-1 and TRBJ2-3; TRBD1 aligns across 8 bases. The CDR3 covers 13 residues. V lost 8 bases, J lost 6 bases, and 7 bases stayed unmatched. From germline, CDR1 is MGHRA and CDR2 YSYEKL. The chain's CDR3 is CASAGGGSDTQYF. DNA for the CDR3: TGCGCCAGCGCAGGGGGCGGCTCTGATACGCAGTATTTT.